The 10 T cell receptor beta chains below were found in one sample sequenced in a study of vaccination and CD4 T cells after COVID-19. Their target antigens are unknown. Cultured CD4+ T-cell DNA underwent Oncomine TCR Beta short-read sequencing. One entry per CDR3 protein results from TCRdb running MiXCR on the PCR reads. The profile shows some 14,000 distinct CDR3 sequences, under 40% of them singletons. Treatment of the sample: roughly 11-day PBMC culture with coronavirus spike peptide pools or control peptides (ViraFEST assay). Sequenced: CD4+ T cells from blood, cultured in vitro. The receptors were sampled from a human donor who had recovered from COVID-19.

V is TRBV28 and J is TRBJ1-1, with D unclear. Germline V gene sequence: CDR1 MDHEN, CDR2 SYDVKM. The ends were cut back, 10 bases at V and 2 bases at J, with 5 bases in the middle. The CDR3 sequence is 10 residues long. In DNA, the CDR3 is TGTGCCACCCTAAACACTGAAGCTTTCTTT. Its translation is CATLNTEAFF.

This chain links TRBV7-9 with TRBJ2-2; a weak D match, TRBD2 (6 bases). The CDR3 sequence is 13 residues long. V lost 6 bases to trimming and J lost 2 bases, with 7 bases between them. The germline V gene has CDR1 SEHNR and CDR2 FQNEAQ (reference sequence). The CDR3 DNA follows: TGTGCCAGCAGGGGACTCAACACCGGGGAGCTGTTTTTT. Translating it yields CASRGLNTGELFF.

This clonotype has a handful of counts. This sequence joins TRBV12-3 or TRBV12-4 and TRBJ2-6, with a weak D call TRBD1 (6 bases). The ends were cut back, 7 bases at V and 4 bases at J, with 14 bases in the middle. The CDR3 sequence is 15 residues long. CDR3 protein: CASTTRGTGANVLTF. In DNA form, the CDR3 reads TGTGCCAGCACTACAAGGGGGACCGGGGCCAACGTCCTGACTTTC.

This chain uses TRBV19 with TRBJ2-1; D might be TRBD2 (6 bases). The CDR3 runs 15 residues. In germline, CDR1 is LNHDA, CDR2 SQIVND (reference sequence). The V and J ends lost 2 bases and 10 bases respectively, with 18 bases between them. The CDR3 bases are TGTGCCAGTAGTATACCCCCCTTGCCGGGGGTGGAGCAGTTCTTC. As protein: CASSIPPLPGVEQFF.

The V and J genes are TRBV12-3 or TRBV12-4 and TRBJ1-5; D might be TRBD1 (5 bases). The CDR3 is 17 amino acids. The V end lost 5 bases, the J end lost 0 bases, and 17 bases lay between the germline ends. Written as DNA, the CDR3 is TGTGCCAGCAGTGGGCAGGGCGCGAGATATAGCAATCAGCCCCAGCATTTT. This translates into CASSGQGARYSNQPQHF.

CDR3 in DNA: TGTGCCAGCAGCTTAGTCTGGACAGGGGTGGGCTACACCTTC. Encoded protein: CASSLVWTGVGYTF. The rearrangement uses TRBV7-2 and TRBJ1-2; 9 nucleotides align to TRBD1. Looked up from germline, CDR1 is SGHTA and CDR2 is FQGNSA. The CDR3 covers 14 residues. V was clipped by 1 base and J by 8 bases; unmatched bases: 5.

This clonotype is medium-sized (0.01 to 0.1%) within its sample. This chain's CDR3 is CAWSVTGPYGYTF. Here the CDR3 DNA reads TGTGCCTGGAGTGTAACAGGTCCCTATGGCTACACCTTC. The chain combines TRBV30 with TRBJ1-2, with D possibly being TRBD1 (5 bases). This CDR3 contains 13 residues. Trimming left V 0 bases short and J 4 bases short, with 9 bases between. Germline V gene lookup returns CDR1 GTSNPN and CDR2 SVGIG (reference sequence).

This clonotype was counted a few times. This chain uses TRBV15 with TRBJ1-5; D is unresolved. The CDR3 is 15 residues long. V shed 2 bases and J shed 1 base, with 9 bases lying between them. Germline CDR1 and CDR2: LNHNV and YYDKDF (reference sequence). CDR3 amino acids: CATSRSVSSNQPQHF. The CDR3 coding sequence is TGTGCCACCAGCAGATCAGTAAGCAGCAATCAGCCCCAGCATTTT.

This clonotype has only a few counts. CDR3 bases: TGCAGTGCTAGAGATATCGGCAGGGGGAATGAAAAACTGTTTTTT. Protein sequence: CSARDIGRGNEKLFF. The chain is built from TRBV20-1 and TRBJ1-4, with TRBD1 matching over 7 bases. CDR3 length: 15 amino acids. The V gene end was trimmed by 0 bases and the J gene end by 5 bases; junction bases not matched to a gene: 6. Looked up from germline, CDR1 is DFQATT and CDR2 is SNEGSKA (reference sequence).

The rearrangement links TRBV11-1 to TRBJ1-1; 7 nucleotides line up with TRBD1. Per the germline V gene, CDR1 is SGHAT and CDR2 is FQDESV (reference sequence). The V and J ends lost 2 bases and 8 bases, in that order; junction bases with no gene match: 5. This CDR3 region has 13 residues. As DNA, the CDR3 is TGTGCCAGCAGCTTAATCCTGGGACAGGAAGCTTTCTTT. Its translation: CASSLILGQEAFF.